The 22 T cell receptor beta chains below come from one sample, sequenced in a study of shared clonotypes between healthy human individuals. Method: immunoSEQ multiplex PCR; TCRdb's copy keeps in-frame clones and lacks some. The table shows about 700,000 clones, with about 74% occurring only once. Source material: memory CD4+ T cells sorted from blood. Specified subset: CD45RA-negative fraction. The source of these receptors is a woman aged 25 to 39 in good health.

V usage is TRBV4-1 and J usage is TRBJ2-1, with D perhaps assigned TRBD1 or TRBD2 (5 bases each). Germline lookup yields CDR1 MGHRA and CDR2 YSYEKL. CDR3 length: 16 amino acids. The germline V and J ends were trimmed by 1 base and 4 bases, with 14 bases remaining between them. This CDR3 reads CASSQGQSRAYNEQFF. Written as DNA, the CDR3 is TGCGCCAGCAGCCAAGGACAGTCGCGGGCGTACAATGAGCAGTTCTTC.

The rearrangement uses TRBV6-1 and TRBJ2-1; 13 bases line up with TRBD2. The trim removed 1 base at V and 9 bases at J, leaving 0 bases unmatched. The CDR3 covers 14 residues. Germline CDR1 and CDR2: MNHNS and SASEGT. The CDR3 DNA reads TGTGCCAGCAGTGAAGGACTAGCGGGAGGTGAGCAGTTCTTC. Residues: CASSEGLAGGEQFF.

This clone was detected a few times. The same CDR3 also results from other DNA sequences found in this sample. CDR3 in DNA: TGCGCCAGCAGCATCGGACAGGGTTTAGTCACAGATACGCAGTATTTT. As protein: CASSIGQGLVTDTQYF. The chain has TRBV5-1 and TRBJ2-3, with 8 bases that match TRBD1. The CDR3 runs to 16 residues. Germline V gene sequence: CDR1 SGHRS, CDR2 YFSETQ. V lost 4 bases, J lost 2 bases, and 9 bases stayed unmatched.

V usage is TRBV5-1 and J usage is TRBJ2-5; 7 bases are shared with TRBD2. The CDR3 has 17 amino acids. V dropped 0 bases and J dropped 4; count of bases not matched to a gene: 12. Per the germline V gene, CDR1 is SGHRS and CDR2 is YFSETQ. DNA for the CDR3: TGCGCCAGCAGCTTGGGGCCGGGCGGGAGCGTCGGAGAGACCCAGTACTTC. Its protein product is CASSLGPGGSVGETQYF.

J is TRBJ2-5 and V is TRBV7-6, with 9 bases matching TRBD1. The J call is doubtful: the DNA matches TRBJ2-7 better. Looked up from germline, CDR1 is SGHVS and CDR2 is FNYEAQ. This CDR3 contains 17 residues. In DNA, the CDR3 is TGTGCCAGCAGCTTAATGTCGAGCGGGACAGGGACCACCGAGCAGTACTTC. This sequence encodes CASSLMSSGTGTTEQYF.

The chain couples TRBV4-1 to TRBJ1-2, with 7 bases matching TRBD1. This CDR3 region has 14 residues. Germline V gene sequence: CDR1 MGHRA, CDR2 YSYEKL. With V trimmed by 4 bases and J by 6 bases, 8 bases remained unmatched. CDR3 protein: CASSRLTGSHGYTF. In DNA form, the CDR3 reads TGCGCCAGCAGCCGGTTGACAGGGTCCCATGGCTACACCTTC.

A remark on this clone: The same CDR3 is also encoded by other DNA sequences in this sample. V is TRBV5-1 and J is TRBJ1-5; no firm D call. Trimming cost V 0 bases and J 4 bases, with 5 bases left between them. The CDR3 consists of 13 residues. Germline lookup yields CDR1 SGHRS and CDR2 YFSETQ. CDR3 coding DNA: TGCGCCAGCAGCTTGGAGGTTAATCAGCCCCAGCATTTT. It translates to CASSLEVNQPQHF.

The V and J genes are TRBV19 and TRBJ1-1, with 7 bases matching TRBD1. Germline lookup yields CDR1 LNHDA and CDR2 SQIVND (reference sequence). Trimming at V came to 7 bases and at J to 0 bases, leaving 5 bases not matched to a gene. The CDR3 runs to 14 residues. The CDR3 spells CASNDRAMNTEAFF. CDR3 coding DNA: TGTGCCAGTAACGACAGGGCGATGAACACTGAAGCTTTCTTT.

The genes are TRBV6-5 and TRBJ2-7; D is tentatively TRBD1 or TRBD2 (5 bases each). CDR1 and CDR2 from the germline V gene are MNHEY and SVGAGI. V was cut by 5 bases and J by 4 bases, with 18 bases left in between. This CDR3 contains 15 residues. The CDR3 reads CASSNPGRREYEQYF. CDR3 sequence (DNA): TGTGCCAGCAGTAACCCGGGACGCCGAGAGTACGAGCAGTACTTC.

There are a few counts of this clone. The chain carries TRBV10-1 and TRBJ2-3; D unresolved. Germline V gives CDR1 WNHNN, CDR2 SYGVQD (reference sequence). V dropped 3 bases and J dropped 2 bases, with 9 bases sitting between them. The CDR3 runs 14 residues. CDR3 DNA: TGCGCCAGCAGTGATCTTGAGCCCACAGATACGCAGTATTTT. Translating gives CASSDLEPTDTQYF.

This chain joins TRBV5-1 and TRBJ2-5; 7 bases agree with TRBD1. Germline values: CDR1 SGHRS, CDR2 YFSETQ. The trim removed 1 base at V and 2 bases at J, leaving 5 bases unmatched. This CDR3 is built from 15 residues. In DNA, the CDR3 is TGCGCCAGCAGCTTGTTTGGGACAGTACAAGAGACCCAGTACTTC. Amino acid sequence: CASSLFGTVQETQYF.

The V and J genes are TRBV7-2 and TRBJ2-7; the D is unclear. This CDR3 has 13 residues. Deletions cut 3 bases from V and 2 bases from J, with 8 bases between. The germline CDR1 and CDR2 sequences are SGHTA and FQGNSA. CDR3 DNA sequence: TGTGCCAGCAGCTTCGGGCGAACCTACGAGCAGTACTTC. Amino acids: CASSFGRTYEQYF.

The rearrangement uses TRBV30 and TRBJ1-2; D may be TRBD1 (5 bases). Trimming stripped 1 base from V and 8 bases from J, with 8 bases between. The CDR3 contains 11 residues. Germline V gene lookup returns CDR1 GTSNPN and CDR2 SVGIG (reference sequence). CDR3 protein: CAWSAGTGYTF. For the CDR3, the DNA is TGTGCCTGGAGTGCAGGGACCGGCTACACCTTC. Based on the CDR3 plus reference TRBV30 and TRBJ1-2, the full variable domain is SQTIHQWPATLVQPVGSPLSLECTVEGTSNPNLYWYRQAAGRGLQLLFYSVGIGQISSEVPQNLSASRPQDRQFILSSKKLLLSDSGFYLCAWSAGTGYTFGSGTRLTVV.

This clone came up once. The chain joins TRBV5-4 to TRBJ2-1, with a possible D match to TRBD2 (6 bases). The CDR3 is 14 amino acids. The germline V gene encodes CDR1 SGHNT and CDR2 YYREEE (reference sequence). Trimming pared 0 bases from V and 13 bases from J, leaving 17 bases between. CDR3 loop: CASSLGGSGIEQFF. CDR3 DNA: TGTGCCAGCAGCTTGGGCGGTAGCGGTATTGAACAGTTCTTC.

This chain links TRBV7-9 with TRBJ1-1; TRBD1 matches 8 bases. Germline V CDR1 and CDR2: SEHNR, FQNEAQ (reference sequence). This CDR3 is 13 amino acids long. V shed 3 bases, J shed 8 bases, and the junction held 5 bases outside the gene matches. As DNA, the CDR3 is TGTGCCAGCAGCTTCCAGGGACAGGTGGAAGCTTTCTTT. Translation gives CASSFQGQVEAFF.

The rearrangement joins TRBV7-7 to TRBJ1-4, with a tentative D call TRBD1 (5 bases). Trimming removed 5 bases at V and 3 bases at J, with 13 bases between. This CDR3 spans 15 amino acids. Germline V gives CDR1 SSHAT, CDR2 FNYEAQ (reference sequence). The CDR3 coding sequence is TGTGCCAGCAGCCTCACCGGGGGGGCTAATGAAAAACTGTTTTTT. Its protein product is CASSLTGGANEKLFF.

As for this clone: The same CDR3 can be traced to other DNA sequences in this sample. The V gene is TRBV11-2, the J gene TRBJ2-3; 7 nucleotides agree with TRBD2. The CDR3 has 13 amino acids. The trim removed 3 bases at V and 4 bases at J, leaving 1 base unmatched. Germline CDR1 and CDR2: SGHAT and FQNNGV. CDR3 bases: TGTGCCAGCAGCTTGGGAGGGCCAGATACGCAGTATTTT. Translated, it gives CASSLGGPDTQYF. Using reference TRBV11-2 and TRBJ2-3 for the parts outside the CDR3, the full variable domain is EAGVAQSPRYKIIEKRQSVAFWCNPISGHATLYWYQQILGQGPKLLIQFQNNGVVDDSQLPKDRFSAERLKGVDSTLKIQPAKLEDSAVYLCASSLGGPDTQYFGPGTRLTVL.

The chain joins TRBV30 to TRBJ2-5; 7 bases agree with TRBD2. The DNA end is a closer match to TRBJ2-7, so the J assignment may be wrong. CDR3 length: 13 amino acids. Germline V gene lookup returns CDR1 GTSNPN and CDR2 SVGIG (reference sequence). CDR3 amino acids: CAWTRGLVPEQYF. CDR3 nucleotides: TGTGCCTGGACAAGAGGACTAGTCCCCGAGCAGTACTTC.

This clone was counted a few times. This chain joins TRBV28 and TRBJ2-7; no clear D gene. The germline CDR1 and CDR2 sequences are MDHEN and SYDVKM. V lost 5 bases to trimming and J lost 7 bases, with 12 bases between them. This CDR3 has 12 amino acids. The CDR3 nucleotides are TGTGCCAGCAGTCAATCCCTGCCGGAGCAGTACTTC. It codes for CASSQSLPEQYF.

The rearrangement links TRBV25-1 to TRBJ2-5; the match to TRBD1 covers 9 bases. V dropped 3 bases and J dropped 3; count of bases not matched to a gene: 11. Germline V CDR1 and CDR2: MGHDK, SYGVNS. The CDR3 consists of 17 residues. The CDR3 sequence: CASSDPERDRGEETQYF. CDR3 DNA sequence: TGTGCCAGCAGTGATCCCGAAAGAGACAGGGGGGAAGAGACCCAGTACTTC.

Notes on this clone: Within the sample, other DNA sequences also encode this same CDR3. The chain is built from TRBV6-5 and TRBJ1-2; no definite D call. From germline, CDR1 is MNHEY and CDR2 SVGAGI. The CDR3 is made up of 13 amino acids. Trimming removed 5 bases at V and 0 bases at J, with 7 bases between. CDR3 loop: CASSRNANYGYTF. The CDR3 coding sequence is TGTGCCAGCAGTCGAAACGCTAACTATGGCTACACCTTC.

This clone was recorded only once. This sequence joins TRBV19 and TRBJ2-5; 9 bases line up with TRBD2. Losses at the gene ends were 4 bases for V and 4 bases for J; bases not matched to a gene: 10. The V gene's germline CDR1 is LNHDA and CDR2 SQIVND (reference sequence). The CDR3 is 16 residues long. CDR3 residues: CASSNLGREGRETQYF. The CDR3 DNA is TGTGCCAGTAGTAACCTGGGGCGGGAGGGCCGAGAGACCCAGTACTTC.